In this sample, the clone carrying this TCR beta chain turned up a few times. What it binds is not known. Germline CDR1 is SGHRS and CDR2 is YFSETQ. The CDR3 extends over 15 amino acids. V trimming: 6 bases; J trimming: 2 bases; junction bases outside the gene matches: 9. This sample was taken from a study of beta chain features in type 1 diabetes. Study-wide results and limits: TCRB CDR3s were moderately but significantly shorter in Type 1 diabetes patients in all four CD4+ subsets.

The investigators reverse transcribed all of the isolated RNA, so they sequenced expressed TCRB transcripts. Each sample of naive, central memory or regulatory T cells had, on average, approximately 3.5 million reads. The table came from immunoSEQ multiplex PCR; TCRdb's copy has only in-frame clones and leaves some out. Of more than 300,000 clones detected, around a tenth appear once; the ten largest clones hold about 0.6%. Sequencing was carried out using central memory CD4+ T cells from blood. This sequence originates from a man in his thirties or forties with type 1 diabetes. V gene TRBV5-1 combines with J gene TRBJ2-3; TRBD1 agrees at 7 bases. The CDR3 protein is CASTPSTGTTDTQYF. The CDR3 region has the DNA TGCGCCAGCACCCCTTCGACAGGGACCACAGATACGCAGTATTTT.